Following are 30 T cell receptor beta chains from one sample sequenced in a study of regulatory T cells in long-lasting Graves disease. For TCR beta, libraries came from iRepertoire HTBI primers and Arm-PCR of CDR3 regions. MiXCR, applied by TCRdb to the multiplex PCR reads, yields one record per CDR3 protein. Found here are roughly 410,000 distinct CDR3 sequences, about 15% of them singletons; the top ten hold around 7.6%. Time point indicated: newly diagnosed GD, antithyroid drugs for less than 3 months. After RNA was extracted from PBMCs, the TCR library was made from it. The data were also submitted as part of a second study, on T cells in Graves' hyperthyroidism and ophthalmopathy.

The sample in question was peripheral blood mononuclear cells (PBMCs), obtained at new diagnosis, from a patient treated with antithyroid drugs. These receptors were obtained from a middle-aged woman with Graves disease.

This clonotype was seen ten or more times. The chain combines TRBV19 with TRBJ1-4, with 7 bases that match TRBD1. The trim removed 6 bases at V and 10 bases at J, leaving 5 bases unmatched. The CDR3 covers 12 residues. Germline loops: CDR1 LNHDA, CDR2 SQIVND (reference sequence). The CDR3 here is CASSQDRRKLFF. CDR3 sequence (DNA): TGTGCCAGTAGCCAGGACAGGAGAAAACTGTTTTTT.

This clonotype was observed at least ten times. The V and J genes are TRBV18 and TRBJ2-3, with 8 bases lining up with TRBD2. The germline V gene has CDR1 KGHSH and CDR2 LQKENI. This CDR3 comprises 17 residues. Germline trimming cut 3 bases from V and 2 bases from J; bases unmatched to any gene: 10. In DNA form, the CDR3 reads TGTGCCAGCTCACCCACATCGGGACTAGGAGACACAGATACGCAGTATTTT. As protein: CASSPTSGLGDTDTQYF.

This clonotype appeared many times. This chain's CDR3 is CSARALGLAVAYNEQFF. CDR3 DNA: TGCAGTGCTAGAGCATTAGGACTAGCGGTAGCCTACAATGAGCAGTTCTTC. V gene TRBV20-1 combines with J gene TRBJ2-1, with 10 bases that match TRBD2. CDR1 is DFQATT and CDR2 is SNEGSKA in the germline V gene (reference sequence). The length of the CDR3 is 17 residues. J lost 2 bases, V lost 1 base, and 8 bases had no gene match.

This clonotype was counted ten times or more. This chain uses TRBV27 with TRBJ1-1; the D gene is possibly TRBD1 (5 bases). Germline-derived CDR1 and CDR2 are MNHEY and SMNVEV (reference sequence). The CDR3 length is 15 residues. V was trimmed by 0 bases and J by 5 bases, leaving 13 bases between them. The CDR3 sequence: CASSLSRTPGTEAFF. The CDR3 coding sequence is TGTGCCAGCAGTTTATCGAGGACACCAGGGACTGAAGCTTTCTTT.

This clonotype was picked up many times. The chain is built from TRBV6-1 and TRBJ2-2; D possibly corresponds to TRBD1 (6 bases). Germline V CDR1 and CDR2: MNHNS, SASEGT. Trimming removed 3 bases at V and 2 bases at J, with 10 bases between. CDR3 length: 15 residues. CDR3 region: CASSDRDKNTGELFF. The CDR3 DNA sequence: TGTGCCAGCAGTGACCGGGACAAAAACACCGGGGAGCTGTTTTTT.

This clonotype was detected many times. This chain connects TRBV9 to TRBJ2-1; the match to TRBD2 covers 7 bases. The CDR3 is 15 residues long. V was pared by 1 base and J by 6 bases, with 7 bases of the junction left unmatched. CDR1 SGDLS and CDR2 YYNGEE come from the germline V gene. CDR3 protein: CASSVLSGVGNEQFF. The CDR3 coding sequence is TGTGCCAGCAGCGTACTGAGCGGGGTGGGCAATGAGCAGTTCTTC.

This clonotype came up many times. The chain combines TRBV12-3 or TRBV12-4 with TRBJ2-7; tentatively, D is TRBD2 (6 bases). V lost 5 bases and J lost 3, with 17 bases in between. CDR3 length equals 15 residues. The CDR3 protein is CASSPRGGIYYEQYF. The CDR3 DNA follows: TGTGCCAGCAGTCCTCGGGGCGGGATATACTACGAGCAGTACTTC.

This clonotype appeared many times. The CDR3 DNA sequence: TGTGCCAGCAGCTTAGCCGGCGGGGTGAACACCGGGGAGCTGTTTTTT. Amino acids: CASSLAGGVNTGELFF. The chain uses TRBV7-6 and TRBJ2-2, with D possibly matching TRBD2 (6 bases). Germline V gives CDR1 SGHVS, CDR2 FNYEAQ. The CDR3 loop spans 16 amino acids. V was trimmed by 0 bases and J by 1 base, leaving 9 bases between them.

The rearrangement uses TRBV7-2 and TRBJ2-7; no firm D call. This CDR3 region has 15 residues. V was cut by 4 bases and J by 0 bases, with 13 bases left in between. Germline CDR1 reads SGHTA; CDR2 reads FQGNSA. The CDR3 bases are TGTGCCAGCAGCTCTTACAGAGGTTCCTCCTACGAGCAGTACTTC. It translates to CASSSYRGSSYEQYF.

For this clonotype: It is likely a read error, because the conserved phenylalanine at the end of the CDR3 is missing. The chain has TRBV7-2 and TRBJ2-3, with unresolved D. The CDR3 runs 13 residues. Trimming shortened V by 1 base and J by 2 bases, and 4 bases separated the two germline ends. Germline-derived CDR1 and CDR2 are SGHTA and FQGNSA. The CDR3 sequence: CASSLGPTDTQYL. The CDR3 DNA reads TGTGCCAGCAGCTTAGGGCCCACAGATACGCAGTATTTA.

This clonotype was detected ten times or more. This chain joins TRBV15 and TRBJ2-3, with D possibly being TRBD2 (7 bases). V dropped 5 bases and J dropped 6 bases, with 15 bases sitting between them. In germline, CDR1 is LNHNV, CDR2 YYDKDF (reference sequence). CDR3 size: 14 residues. The CDR3 coding sequence is TGTGCCACCAGCTTAGGGGGGGGGCGGGATACGCAGTATTTT. It translates to CATSLGGGRDTQYF.

The chain recombines TRBV6-2 or TRBV6-3 with TRBJ1-2; D gene uncertain. V gave up 6 bases and J gave up 8 bases, with 10 bases separating them. This CDR3 contains 11 residues. Germline V gene lookup returns CDR1 MNHEY and CDR2 SVGEGT. For the CDR3, the DNA is TGTGCCAGCAGCACCGAGGCAGGCTACACCTTC. The encoded protein is CASSTEAGYTF.

This clonotype was recorded at least ten times. This chain joins TRBV9 and TRBJ2-1; 7 positions match TRBD2. The trim removed 4 bases at V and 6 bases at J, leaving 13 bases unmatched. CDR1 and CDR2 (germline): SGDLS, YYNGEE. The CDR3 runs 16 residues. The CDR3 loop reads CASSPVGGSDANEQFF. Written as DNA, the CDR3 is TGTGCCAGCAGCCCAGTGGGCGGGAGTGATGCCAATGAGCAGTTCTTC.

This clonotype was counted ten times or more. The gene calls are TRBV11-2 and TRBJ1-1, with 12 bases aligning to TRBD1. Germline-derived CDR1 and CDR2 are SGHAT and FQNNGV. V was pared by 3 bases and J by 4 bases, with 9 bases of the junction left unmatched. The CDR3 has 17 residues. The CDR3 coding sequence is TGTGCCAGCAGCTTCAGGGACAGGGGGCTTCAGGGCACTGAAGCTTTCTTT. Translating it yields CASSFRDRGLQGTEAFF.

This clonotype has a handful of counts. The rearrangement links TRBV11-2 to TRBJ1-4; D remains ambiguous. This CDR3 spans 13 amino acids. CDR1 is SGHAT and CDR2 is FQNNGV in the germline V gene. The V end lost 4 bases, the J end lost 5 bases, and 8 bases lay between the germline ends. The CDR3 sequence: CASSSGRNEKLFF. In nucleotides, the CDR3 is TGTGCCAGCAGCTCCGGGCGGAATGAAAAACTGTTTTTT.

This clonotype has ten or more counts. V and J are TRBV12-3 or TRBV12-4 and TRBJ2-7; D remains unclear. The CDR3 totals 14 residues. Between the trimmed V and J ends, which lost 2 bases and 1 base, there was a span of 9 bases. Here the CDR3 DNA reads TGTGCCAGCAGTTTACTTGCCAGATCCTACGAGCAGTACTTC. Amino acid sequence: CASSLLARSYEQYF.

This clonotype was counted between two and nine times. This CDR3 is CASSQRRGVDTQYF. The CDR3 DNA is TGTGCCAGCAGCCAAAGAAGGGGAGTTGATACGCAGTATTTT. The rearrangement links TRBV3-1 to TRBJ2-3, with D possibly called TRBD1 or TRBD2 (5 bases each). V lost 2 bases to trimming and J lost 6 bases, with 12 bases between them. The V gene's germline CDR1 is LGHDT and CDR2 YNNKEL (reference sequence). CDR3 size: 14 residues.

Remarks on this clonotype: A clone one base away is much larger, so this may be a read error. This chain joins TRBV3-1 and TRBJ1-5; D might be TRBD1 (6 bases). Germline lookup yields CDR1 LGHDT and CDR2 YNNKEL (reference sequence). CDR3 size: 14 residues. The V and J ends lost 4 bases and 5 bases respectively, with 12 bases between them. The CDR3 protein is CASSPRSGDQPQHF. CDR3 sequence (DNA): TGTGCCAGCAGCCCACGGTCAGGGGATCAGCCCCAGCATTTT. The complete variable domain, with remaining parts taken from reference TRBV3-1 and TRBJ1-5, reads DTAVSQTPKYLVTQMGNDKSIKCEQNLGHDTMYWYKQDSKKFLKIMFSYNNKELIINETVPNRFSPKSPDKAHLNLHINSLELGDSAVYFCASSPRSGDQPQHFGDGTRLSIL.

J is TRBJ2-3 and V is TRBV30; TRBD2 is a possible D gene (6 bases). The V and J ends lost 1 base and 3 bases respectively, with 14 bases between them. The germline gives CDR1 GTSNPN, CDR2 SVGIG (reference sequence). CDR3 length: 15 residues. Written as DNA, the CDR3 is TGTGCCTGGAGTGGGGTGGGAGCGGGTACAGATACGCAGTATTTT. Translating it yields CAWSGVGAGTDTQYF.

There are many counts of this clonotype. The chain combines TRBV19 with TRBJ2-3, with D possibly TRBD2 on 7 matching bases. Germline-derived CDR1 and CDR2 are LNHDA and SQIVND (reference sequence). V was cut by 5 bases and J by 4 bases, with 19 bases left in between. This CDR3 region has 16 residues. The CDR3 protein is CASSPRGRERSDTQYF. The DNA for the CDR3 is TGTGCCAGTAGTCCGCGGGGGCGGGAGAGGTCAGATACGCAGTATTTT. Full variable domain (outside the CDR3, taken from reference TRBV19 and TRBJ2-3): DGGITQSPKYLFRKEGQNVTLSCEQNLNHDAMYWYRQDPGQGLRLIYYSQIVNDFQKGDIAEGYSVSREKKESFPLTVTSAQKNPTAFYLCASSPRGRERSDTQYFGPGTRLTVL.

CDR3 sequence: CASSESAGLNANEQFF. The CDR3 DNA reads as TGTGCCAGCAGTGAATCGGCTGGACTGAACGCCAATGAGCAGTTCTTC. The V and J genes are TRBV6-2 or TRBV6-3 and TRBJ2-1, with D possibly TRBD2 on 5 matching bases. From germline, CDR1 is MNHEY and CDR2 SVGEGT. Trimming removed 5 bases at V and 6 bases at J, with 20 bases between. The CDR3 contains 16 residues.

The genes are TRBV20-1 and TRBJ1-1; D is ambiguous. Germline assignment: CDR1 DFQATT and CDR2 SNEGSKA (reference sequence). The V end lost 0 bases, the J end lost 4 bases, and 12 bases lay between the germline ends. This CDR3 is 14 amino acids long. The CDR3 loop reads CSAREMAGITEAFF. DNA for the CDR3: TGCAGTGCTAGAGAAATGGCGGGGATCACTGAAGCTTTCTTT.

This clonotype has at least ten counts. The chain employs TRBV14 and TRBJ1-3; D gene uncertain. The V gene lost 5 bases and the J gene lost 0 bases, with 14 bases spanning the gap. This CDR3 has 16 amino acids. Germline V CDR1 and CDR2: SGHDN, FVKESK. In DNA, the CDR3 is TGTGCCAGCAGCGATCGGACCGTCCACTCTGGAAACACCATATATTTT. It encodes CASSDRTVHSGNTIYF.

In its sample, this clonotype was seen a few times. The chain employs TRBV20-1 and TRBJ2-1; TRBD2 aligns across 8 bases. V lost 2 bases, J lost 3 bases, and 6 bases stayed unmatched. Germline CDR1 and CDR2: DFQATT and SNEGSKA (reference sequence). This CDR3 is built from 15 residues. The CDR3 spells CSARREGQYYNEQFF. The DNA of the CDR3 is TGCAGTGCTAGACGGGAGGGTCAATACTACAATGAGCAGTTCTTC.

The rearrangement joins TRBV7-9 to TRBJ1-5; unclear D gene. V was shortened by 2 bases and J by 4 bases, with 12 bases between the two germline ends. There are 15 residues in the CDR3. Per germline, CDR1 SEHNR and CDR2 FQNEAQ (reference sequence). The CDR3 DNA sequence: TGTGCCAGCAGCTTAAGTTCACACAATAATCAGCCCCAGCATTTT. As protein: CASSLSSHNNQPQHF.

In this sample, this clonotype turned up many times. The chain uses TRBV3-1 and TRBJ2-3; 14 bases agree with TRBD2. V was clipped by 3 bases and J by 2 bases; unmatched bases: 13. CDR3 length: 20 residues. Looked up from germline, CDR1 is LGHDT and CDR2 is YNNKEL (reference sequence). The CDR3 coding sequence is TGTGCCAGCAGCCAGGATGGACTAGCGGGAGGATCGGACGACACAGATACGCAGTATTTT. Translating it yields CASSQDGLAGGSDDTDTQYF.

This clonotype was observed at least ten times. V and J are TRBV20-1 and TRBJ2-1; D not resolved. Trimming stripped 1 base from V and 0 bases from J, with 7 bases between. The CDR3 contains 14 residues. The V gene's germline CDR1 is DFQATT and CDR2 SNEGSKA (reference sequence). CDR3 amino acids: CSARGQSSYNEQFF. The CDR3 DNA follows: TGCAGTGCTAGAGGGCAGAGCTCCTACAATGAGCAGTTCTTC.

V and J are TRBV5-1 and TRBJ2-1, with a weak D call TRBD2 (6 bases). Trimming removed 0 bases at V and 4 bases at J, with 17 bases between. This CDR3 spans 17 amino acids. Germline CDR1 SGHRS, CDR2 YFSETQ. The CDR3 DNA is TGCGCCAGCAGCTTGGCAGGAGGGCCAATGTCGTACAATGAGCAGTTCTTC. Protein: CASSLAGGPMSYNEQFF.

The CDR3 protein is CAISGGPNTEAFF. DNA for the CDR3: TGTGCCATCAGTGGGGGACCGAACACTGAAGCTTTCTTT. The chain combines TRBV10-3 with TRBJ1-1, with D maybe TRBD1 (5 bases). The germline gives CDR1 ENHRY, CDR2 SYGVKD. The CDR3 length is 13 residues. V dropped 4 bases and J dropped 1 base, with 7 bases sitting between them.

In this sample, this clonotype turned up many times. This sequence joins TRBV27 and TRBJ2-3; 8 nucleotides agree with TRBD2. Germline V gene sequence: CDR1 MNHEY, CDR2 SMNVEV (reference sequence). This CDR3 has 17 amino acids. J lost 5 bases, V lost 1 base, and 11 bases had no gene match. The CDR3 DNA sequence: TGTGCCAGCAGTTTATACCCCCGGGAGGGGAGGGAAGATACGCAGTATTTT. Translated: CASSLYPREGREDTQYF.